This entry lists 11 T cell receptor beta chains sequenced from one sample in a study of shared clonotypes between healthy human individuals. The method was immunoSEQ multiplex PCR; TCRdb's version includes in-frame clones alone and lacks a portion of them. The repertoire consists of about 2.4 million clones, with over 85% occurring once and the leading ten covering approximately 0.35%. Sequencing was performed on naive CD4+ T cells from PBMCs. Stated subset: CD45RA+ positively selected. The source of these receptors is a man aged 18 to 30 in good health. Some clones in this sample may be carry-over from other donors' samples.

With regard to this clone: At the DNA level, this CDR3 is encoded by other sequences in the same sample as well. The V gene is TRBV5-1, the J gene TRBJ2-2; 10 nucleotides agree with TRBD1. V lost 4 bases and J lost 8; bases outside the gene matches: 5. CDR3 length: 14 amino acids. Germline values: CDR1 SGHRS, CDR2 YFSETQ. The CDR3 DNA reads as TGCGCCAGCAGCCTTGGGACAGGGGCAGGGGAGCTGTTTTTT. Encoded protein: CASSLGTGAGELFF.

In this sample, this clone turned up once. Different DNA sequences within this sample yield the same CDR3. The chain employs TRBV30 and TRBJ1-2; maybe TRBD1 (6 bases). The CDR3 extends over 11 amino acids. Germline lookup yields CDR1 GTSNPN and CDR2 SVGIG (reference sequence). Deletions cut 3 bases from V and 8 bases from J, with 10 bases between. CDR3: CAWSSGVGYTF. The DNA of the CDR3 is TGTGCCTGGAGCTCAGGGGTCGGCTACACCTTC. The full variable domain, rest sourced from reference TRBV30 and TRBJ1-2, is SQTIHQWPATLVQPVGSPLSLECTVEGTSNPNLYWYRQAAGRGLQLLFYSVGIGQISSEVPQNLSASRPQDRQFILSSKKLLLSDSGFYLCAWSSGVGYTFGSGTRLTVV.

This rearrangement joins TRBV28 to TRBJ2-1; D tentatively reads TRBD1 or TRBD2 (5 bases each). Trimming cost V 5 bases and J 8 bases, with 10 bases left between them. Germline CDR1 and CDR2: MDHEN and SYDVKM. The CDR3 consists of 12 residues. The CDR3 nucleotides read TGTGCCAGCAGTCCGGGGCGGGATGAGCAGTTCTTC. It encodes CASSPGRDEQFF.

V is TRBV10-2 and J is TRBJ2-3; D not resolved. This CDR3 has 14 residues. Trimming took off 7 bases at V and 3 bases at J, with 14 bases between the two ends. Germline CDR1 reads WSHSY; CDR2 reads SAAADI. CDR3 nucleotides: TGCGCCAGCACGGCCCCCCAAAGGACAGATACGCAGTATTTT. Translation gives CASTAPQRTDTQYF.

This chain joins TRBV7-8 and TRBJ1-1; possibly TRBD1 for D (6 bases). The CDR3 is 16 amino acids. V was cut by 0 bases and J by 5 bases, with 16 bases left in between. CDR1 SGHVS and CDR2 FQNEAQ come from the germline V gene. Here the CDR3 reads CASSLAYTPGETEAFF. The CDR3 nucleotides are TGTGCCAGCAGCTTAGCCTATACACCAGGGGAAACTGAAGCTTTCTTT.

The chain uses TRBV28 and TRBJ2-7; 9 bases map to TRBD2. Germline CDR1 MDHEN, CDR2 SYDVKM. The CDR3 extends over 13 amino acids. V was pared by 7 bases and J by 3 bases, with 4 bases of the junction left unmatched. The CDR3, as DNA: TGTGCCAGCACCCTTAGCGGGAGCTACGAGCAGTACTTC. Its protein product is CASTLSGSYEQYF.

The V and J genes are TRBV6-4 and TRBJ2-7; TRBD1 matches 9 bases. The CDR3 totals 13 residues. Germline values: CDR1 MRHNA, CDR2 SNTAGT. After removal of 6 bases from V and 6 bases from J, the junction contained 6 bases not matched to a gene. The CDR3 coding sequence is TGTGCCAGCAGCCGGGACAGGGCTGCCGAGCAGTACTTC. It translates to CASSRDRAAEQYF.

The chain employs TRBV28 and TRBJ1-3, with 8 bases fitting TRBD1. The CDR3 spans 14 residues. The germline V gene encodes CDR1 MDHEN and CDR2 SYDVKM. V lost 2 bases, J lost 6 bases, and 3 bases stayed unmatched. DNA of the CDR3: TGTGCCAGCAGTTTACCAGGGGGCGAAAACACCATATATTTT. This sequence encodes CASSLPGGENTIYF. Variable domain in full (rest from reference TRBV28 and TRBJ1-3): DVKVTQSSRYLVKRTGEKVFLECVQDMDHENMFWYRQDPGLGLRLIYFSYDVKMKEKGDIPEGYSVSREKKERFSLILESASTNQTSMYLCASSLPGGENTIYFGEGSWLTVV.

The genes are TRBV6-1 and TRBJ1-1, with 9 bases aligning to TRBD1. Germline V gene sequence: CDR1 MNHNS, CDR2 SASEGT. The trim removed 8 bases at V and 6 bases at J, leaving 13 bases unmatched. The CDR3 length is 15 residues. The CDR3 loop is CASGGTGRVGAEAFF. The CDR3 coding sequence is TGTGCCAGCGGGGGGACAGGGCGGGTTGGGGCTGAAGCTTTCTTT.

The chain is built from TRBV27 and TRBJ2-7; 14 bases map to TRBD2. Germline V gene lookup returns CDR1 MNHEY and CDR2 SMNVEV (reference sequence). CDR3 length: 19 amino acids. V gave up 4 bases and J gave up 4 bases; unmatched junction bases: 15. In DNA form, the CDR3 reads TGTGCCAGCAGTTACAGGGGCGCCGGGACTAGCGGGAGTGGGTACGAGCAGTACTTC. Protein: CASSYRGAGTSGSGYEQYF.

The chain combines TRBV27 with TRBJ2-1, with 8 nucleotides matching TRBD2. The germline V gene encodes CDR1 MNHEY and CDR2 SMNVEV (reference sequence). The junction had 10 bases not matched to a gene; V was cut back by 8 bases and J by 4 bases. This CDR3 is 15 amino acids long. CDR3 nucleotide sequence: TGTGCCAGCGGCCCTGGTACGGGAGGGTACAATGAGCAGTTCTTC. This gives the protein CASGPGTGGYNEQFF.